This T cell receptor (beta chain) emerged from a study of shared clonotypes between healthy human individuals. Study summary: Per donor, three plates held CD4 naive cells, three held CD4 memory, two held CD8 naive and one held CD8 memory.

This clone was recorded once. Trimming removed 2 bases at V and 0 bases at J, with 5 bases between. In germline, CDR1 is MNHNY, CDR2 SVGAGI (reference sequence). The CDR3 has 13 amino acids. Positive CCR7 selection of CD45RO-negative cells yielded the naive CD8 cells, and terminally differentiated effector memory CD45RA+ cells were excluded. Assay: immunoSEQ multiplex PCR; the TCRdb copy retains only in-frame clones and omits some. Of about 2 million clones in the sample, about 94% were seen once. The origin of this receptor is a man aged 18 to 35 in good health. What was sequenced was naive CD8+ T cells sorted from blood. V is TRBV6-6 and J is TRBJ2-7, with D unclear. CDR3 residues: CASSYEVSYEQYF. CDR3 sequence (DNA): TGTGCCAGCAGTTACGAGGTCTCCTACGAGCAGTACTTC.